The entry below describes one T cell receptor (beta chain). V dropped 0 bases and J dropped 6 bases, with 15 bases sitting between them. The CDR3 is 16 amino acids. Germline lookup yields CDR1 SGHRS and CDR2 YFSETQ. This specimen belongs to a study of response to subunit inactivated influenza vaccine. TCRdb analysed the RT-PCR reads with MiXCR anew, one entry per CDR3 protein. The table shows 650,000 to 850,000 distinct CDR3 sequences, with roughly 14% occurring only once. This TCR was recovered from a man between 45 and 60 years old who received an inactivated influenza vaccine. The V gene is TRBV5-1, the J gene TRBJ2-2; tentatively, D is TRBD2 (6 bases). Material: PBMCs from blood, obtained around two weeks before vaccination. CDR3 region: CASSLVLAELAGELFF. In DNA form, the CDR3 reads TGCGCCAGCAGCTTGGTACTAGCTGAGTTGGCCGGGGAGCTGTTTTTT.